This T cell receptor beta chain was profiled in a study of T cell responses to AZD1222 COVID-19 vaccine. Whole-study findings and limits: Unmutated variant regions reportedly attract nearly half of all spike-specific TCRs. Just 5 or 6 AZD1222 recipients tested seropositive at baseline. Elevations in Spike-specific TCR breadth and depth followed administration of two AZD1222 doses.

As regards this clone: Its specificity is unknown. The same CDR3 also results from other DNA sequences found in this sample.

Measured with immunoSEQ multiplex PCR; TCRdb has only the in-frame clones, and not every one. The sample has approximately 150,000 clones, around 93% seen once. The source material was peripheral blood, sampled on day 0 of AZD1222 vaccination. The clonotype originates from an adult in good health.

The CDR3, as DNA: TGTGCCAGCAGTTTAGCTGGCCAGCCCCAGCATTTT. Amino acid sequence: CASSLAGQPQHF. The chain recombines TRBV12-3 or TRBV12-4 with TRBJ1-5; D uncertain. The length of the CDR3 is 12 residues. V shed 0 bases and J shed 7 bases, with 4 bases lying between them.